This T cell receptor beta chain was recorded in a study of blood T cell repertoires in COVID-19. Study as a whole: The origin of the acute and convalescent COVID-19 samples was the United States, Italy and Spain. The cDNA or gDNA used as material had been derived from T cells, B-cell-depleted T cells, or PBMCs.

Trimming removed 4 bases from V and 3 bases from J, with 21 bases in between. Germline loops: CDR1 SGHDT, CDR2 YYEEEE. The CDR3 runs 17 residues. Source study methods: Reference gene primer amplification yielded estimated nucleated cell counts. TCRdb's copy holds only in-frame clones and misses some; the assay was immunoSEQ multiplex PCR. That table supplies the V and J calls and clone size; D and trimming were determined from the DNA. This table holds over 130,000 clones, 80% to 90% found once. This receptor was obtained from an elderly woman with acute or convalescent COVID-19. The sample comprised peripheral blood. This sequence joins TRBV5-6 and TRBJ2-3, with D possibly matching TRBD2 (6 bases). The CDR3 is CASSLRRGTVGTDTQYF. The CDR3 nucleotides read TGTGCCAGCAGCCTACGTCGGGGGACGGTGGGGACAGATACGCAGTATTTT.